This T cell receptor beta chain was recorded in a study of T cell changes during pregnancy in multiple sclerosis (dated by TCRdb to the late 2010s). Turning to the overall study: The study looked at changes in the T cell repertoire across pregnancy in women with multiple sclerosis.

Library preparation employed the immunoSEQ multiplex PCR assay. The table comes from immuneACCESS by way of TCRdb, which keeps in-frame sequences with V and J called. Part of the clones is missing from these tables; in studies checked, under half for an unresolved V gene and the rest for unknown reasons. The sample table holds around 70,000 clones, of which just over 90% were seen once. Of the sample, more than 1.1% falls within the top ten clones. The count of this clone is one. No antigen is known for it. Base-call qualities are not available, and no considerably larger clone is one nucleotide away. The junction carries 26 bases between V and J, which are trimmed by 3 bases and 6 bases respectively. The CDR3 measures 19 amino acids from cysteine to phenylalanine. The DNA shown is the 57-base CDR3, in frame from base 1. Looking up the germline V gene (reference sequence) yields CDR1 LNHDA and CDR2 SQIVND.

This specimen was peripheral blood, taken after pregnancy. The chain uses TRBV19 and TRBJ1-4; no D gene can be assigned with confidence. This TCR was sampled from a female donor with multiple sclerosis, enrolled in a pregnancy study. The nucleotide sequence reads as follows: TGTGCCAGTAGTATCTCCCCCGGCGGCTTTATTGGAAGAGATGAAAAACTGTTTTTT. It translates to CASSISPGGFIGRDEKLFF.